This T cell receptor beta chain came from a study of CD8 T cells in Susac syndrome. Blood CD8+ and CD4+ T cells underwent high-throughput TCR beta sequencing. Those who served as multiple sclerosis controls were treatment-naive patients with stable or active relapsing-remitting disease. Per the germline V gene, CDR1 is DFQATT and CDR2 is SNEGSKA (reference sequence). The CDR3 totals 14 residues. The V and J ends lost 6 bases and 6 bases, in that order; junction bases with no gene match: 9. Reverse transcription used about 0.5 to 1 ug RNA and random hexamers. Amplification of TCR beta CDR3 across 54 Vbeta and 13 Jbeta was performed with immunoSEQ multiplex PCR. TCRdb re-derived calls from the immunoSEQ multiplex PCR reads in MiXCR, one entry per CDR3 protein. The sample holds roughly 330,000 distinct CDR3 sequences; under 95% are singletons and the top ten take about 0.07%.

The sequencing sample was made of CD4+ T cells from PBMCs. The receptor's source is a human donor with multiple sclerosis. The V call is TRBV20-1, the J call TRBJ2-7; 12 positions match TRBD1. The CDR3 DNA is TGCAGTGCCCTATCCGGGACAGGGGGCCTCGAGCAGTACTTC. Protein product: CSALSGTGGLEQYF.